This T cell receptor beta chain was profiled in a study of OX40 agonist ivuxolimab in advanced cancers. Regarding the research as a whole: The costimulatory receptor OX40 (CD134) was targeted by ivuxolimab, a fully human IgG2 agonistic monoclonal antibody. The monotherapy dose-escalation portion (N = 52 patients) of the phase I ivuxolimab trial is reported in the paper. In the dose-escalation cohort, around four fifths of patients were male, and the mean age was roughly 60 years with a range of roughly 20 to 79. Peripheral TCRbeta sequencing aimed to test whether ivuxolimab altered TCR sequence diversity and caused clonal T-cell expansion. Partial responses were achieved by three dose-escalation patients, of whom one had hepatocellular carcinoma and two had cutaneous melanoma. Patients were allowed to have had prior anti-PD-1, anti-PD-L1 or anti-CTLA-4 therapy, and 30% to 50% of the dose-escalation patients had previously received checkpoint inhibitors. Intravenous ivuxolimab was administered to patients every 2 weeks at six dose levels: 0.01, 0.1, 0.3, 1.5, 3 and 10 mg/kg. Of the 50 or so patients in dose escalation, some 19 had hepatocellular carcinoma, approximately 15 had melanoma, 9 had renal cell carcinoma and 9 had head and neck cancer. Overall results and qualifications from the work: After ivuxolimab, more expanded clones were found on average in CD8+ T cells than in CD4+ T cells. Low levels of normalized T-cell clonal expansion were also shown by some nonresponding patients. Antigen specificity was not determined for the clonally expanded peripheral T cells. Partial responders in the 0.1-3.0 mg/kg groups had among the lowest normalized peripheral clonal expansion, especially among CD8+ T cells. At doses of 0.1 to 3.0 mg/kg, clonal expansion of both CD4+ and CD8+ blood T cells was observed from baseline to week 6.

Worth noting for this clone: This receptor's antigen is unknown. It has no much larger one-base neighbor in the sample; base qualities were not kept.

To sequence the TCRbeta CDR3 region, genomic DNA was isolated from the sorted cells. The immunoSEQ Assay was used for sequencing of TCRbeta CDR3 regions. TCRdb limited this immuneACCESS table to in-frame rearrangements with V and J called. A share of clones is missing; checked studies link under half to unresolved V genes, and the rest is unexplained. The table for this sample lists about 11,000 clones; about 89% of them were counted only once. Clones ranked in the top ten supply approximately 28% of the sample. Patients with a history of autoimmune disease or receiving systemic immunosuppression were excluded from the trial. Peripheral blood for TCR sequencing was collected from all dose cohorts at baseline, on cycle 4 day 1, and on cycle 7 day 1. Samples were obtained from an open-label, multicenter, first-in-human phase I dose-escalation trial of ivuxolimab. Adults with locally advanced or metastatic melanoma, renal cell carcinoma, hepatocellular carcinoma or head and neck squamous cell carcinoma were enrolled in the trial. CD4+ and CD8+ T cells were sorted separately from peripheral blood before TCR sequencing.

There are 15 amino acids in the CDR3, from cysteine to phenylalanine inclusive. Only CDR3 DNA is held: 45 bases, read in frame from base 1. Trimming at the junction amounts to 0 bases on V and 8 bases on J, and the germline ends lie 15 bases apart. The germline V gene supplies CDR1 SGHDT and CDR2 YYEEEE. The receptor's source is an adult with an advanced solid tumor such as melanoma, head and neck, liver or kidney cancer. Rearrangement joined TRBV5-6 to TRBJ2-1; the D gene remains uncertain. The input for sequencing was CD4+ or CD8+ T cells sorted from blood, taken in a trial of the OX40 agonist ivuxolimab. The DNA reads TGTGCCAGCAGCTTGGTCTTTTTTGGTAGCCATGAGCAGTTCTTC. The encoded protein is CASSLVFFGSHEQFF.